A single sample is the source of the 9 T cell receptor beta chains below, sequenced in a study of radiation and T cells in renal cell carcinoma. Sequencing used immunoSEQ multiplex PCR; TCRdb keeps in-frame clones, though not all of them. The table shows about 140,000 clones, with around four fifths occurring only once. Time point noted: baseline pretreatment blood. The sample's treatment: 15 Gy SBRT to primary tumor, nephrectomy 4 weeks later. The specimen comprised blood, sampled from a patient whose treatment included radiotherapy and nephrectomy. Receptors were obtained from a woman between 45 and 65 years old with renal cell carcinoma.

J is TRBJ2-1 and V is TRBV28; D remains unclear. This CDR3 has 15 residues. V lost 2 bases and J lost 0, with 8 bases in between. Looked up from germline, CDR1 is MDHEN and CDR2 is SYDVKM. Written as DNA, the CDR3 is TGTGCCAGCAGTTTAGCATGGAGCTCCTACAATGAGCAGTTCTTC. Protein product: CASSLAWSSYNEQFF. The full variable domain, in which reference TRBV28 and TRBJ2-1 provide the parts outside the CDR3, is DVKVTQSSRYLVKRTGEKVFLECVQDMDHENMFWYRQDPGLGLRLIYFSYDVKMKEKGDIPEGYSVSREKKERFSLILESASTNQTSMYLCASSLAWSSYNEQFFGPGTRLTVL.

The rearrangement joins TRBV15 to TRBJ2-5; D not certain. Germline CDR1 and CDR2: LNHNV and YYDKDF (reference sequence). V dropped 4 bases and J dropped 4 bases, with 10 bases sitting between them. This CDR3 comprises 13 residues. DNA for the CDR3: TGTGCCACCAGCATCGGGCGGACAGAGACCCAGTACTTC. This translates into CATSIGRTETQYF.

The gene calls are TRBV7-6 and TRBJ2-2; D is unresolved. Trimming pared 5 bases from V and 6 bases from J, leaving 10 bases between. This CDR3 spans 13 amino acids. Germline V gene lookup returns CDR1 SGHVS and CDR2 FNYEAQ. The CDR3 reads CASSQYGSGELFF. The CDR3, as DNA: TGTGCCAGCAGCCAATATGGCTCCGGGGAGCTGTTTTTT. The variable domain in full, completed from reference TRBV7-6 and TRBJ2-2, reads GAGVSQSPRYKVTKRGQDVALRCDPISGHVSLYWYRQALGQGPEFLTYFNYEAQQDKSGLPNDRFSAERPEGSISTLTIQRTEQRDSAMYRCASSQYGSGELFFGEGSRLTVL.

This clone has only one observation. This sample also contains other DNA sequences that code for the same CDR3. The rearrangement joins TRBV4-3 to TRBJ2-1; 8 nucleotides align to TRBD2. After removal of 0 bases from V and 7 bases from J, the junction contained 5 bases not matched to a gene. The germline gives CDR1 LGHNA, CDR2 YSLEER. The CDR3 has 15 amino acids. The CDR3 region is CASSQDPLAGNEQFF. Written as DNA, the CDR3 is TGCGCCAGCAGCCAAGACCCCTTAGCGGGGAATGAGCAGTTCTTC.

V gene TRBV6-6 combines with J gene TRBJ2-3; tentative D call: TRBD1 (5 bases). CDR1 is MNHNY and CDR2 is SVGAGI in the germline V gene (reference sequence). Deletions cut 2 bases from V and 1 base from J, with 10 bases between. The CDR3 spans 15 residues. In DNA, the CDR3 is TGTGCCAGCAGTTACGGGGCGGCCCGCACAGATACGCAGTATTTT. Its translation is CASSYGAARTDTQYF.

V is TRBV5-4 and J is TRBJ2-3; 10 nucleotides agree with TRBD2. Trimming cost V 2 bases and J 0 bases; bases outside gene matches: 6. Germline CDR1 reads SGHNT; CDR2 reads YYREEE (reference sequence). The CDR3 has 17 residues. CDR3 sequence: CASSFNSGGRSTDTQYF. The CDR3 DNA is TGTGCCAGCAGCTTCAATAGCGGGGGGCGTAGCACAGATACGCAGTATTTT.

The chain has TRBV19 and TRBJ1-2; D possibly corresponds to TRBD1 (5 bases). Germline CDR1 LNHDA, CDR2 SQIVND (reference sequence). The CDR3 contains 12 residues. Trimming removed 6 bases at V and 1 base at J, with 6 bases between. Written as DNA, the CDR3 is TGTGCCAGTAGAAGGGGTAACTATGGCTACACCTTC. Encoded protein: CASRRGNYGYTF.

The rearrangement uses TRBV5-1 and TRBJ2-7, with 7 bases aligning to TRBD2. V was clipped by 3 bases and J by 6 bases; unmatched bases: 9. The CDR3 has 14 amino acids. Germline V gene sequence: CDR1 SGHRS, CDR2 YFSETQ. CDR3 sequence reads: CASSSRGGFGEQYF. In DNA form, the CDR3 reads TGCGCCAGCAGCTCCCGGGGAGGGTTCGGCGAGCAGTACTTC.

The chain combines TRBV13 with TRBJ2-1; weak D call: TRBD2 (6 bases). V lost 7 bases, J lost 4 bases, and 17 bases lay in between. The CDR3 length is 15 residues. Germline V gene sequence: CDR1 PRHDT, CDR2 FYEKMQ (reference sequence). The CDR3 DNA follows: TGTGCCAGCACCCTCGGGAGAGGGGTTTACAATGAGCAGTTCTTC. This encodes CASTLGRGVYNEQFF. Full variable domain (rest looked up from reference TRBV13 and TRBJ2-1): AAGVIQSPRHLIKEKRETATLKCYPIPRHDTVYWYQQGPGQDPQFLISFYEKMQSDKGSIPDRFSAQQFSDYHSELNMSSLELGDSALYFCASTLGRGVYNEQFFGPGTRLTVL.